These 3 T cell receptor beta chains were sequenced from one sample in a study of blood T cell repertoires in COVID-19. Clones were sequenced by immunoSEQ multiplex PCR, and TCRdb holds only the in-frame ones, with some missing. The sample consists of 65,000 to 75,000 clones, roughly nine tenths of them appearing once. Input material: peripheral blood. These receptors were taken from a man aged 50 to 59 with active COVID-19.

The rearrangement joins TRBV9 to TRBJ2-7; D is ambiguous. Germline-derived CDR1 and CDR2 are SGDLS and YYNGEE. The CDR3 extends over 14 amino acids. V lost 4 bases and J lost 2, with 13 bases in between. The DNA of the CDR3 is TGTGCCAGCAGCCCCAGACTGGTCCCCTACGAGCAGTACTTC. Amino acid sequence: CASSPRLVPYEQYF.

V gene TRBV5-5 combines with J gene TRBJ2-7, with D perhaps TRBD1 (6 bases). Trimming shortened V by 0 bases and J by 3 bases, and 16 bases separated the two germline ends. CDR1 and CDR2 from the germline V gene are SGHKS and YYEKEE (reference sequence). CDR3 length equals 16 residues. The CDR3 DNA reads TGTGCCAGCAGCTTGGAACTCTACAGGGCAGTCTACGAGCAGTACTTC. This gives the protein CASSLELYRAVYEQYF.

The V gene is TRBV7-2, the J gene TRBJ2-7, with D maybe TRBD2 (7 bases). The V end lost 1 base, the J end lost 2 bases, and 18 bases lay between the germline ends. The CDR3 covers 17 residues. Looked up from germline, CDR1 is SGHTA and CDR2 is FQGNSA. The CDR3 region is CASSLEGWAGATYEQYF. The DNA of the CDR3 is TGTGCCAGCAGCTTAGAGGGGTGGGCGGGGGCAACCTACGAGCAGTACTTC.